Only a few counts were recorded for the clone carrying this T cell receptor (beta chain). For the second PCR, which ran for about 6 to 11 cycles, a sample-barcoded 5' primer and a J-beta primer mix were used. TCRdb re-analysed the 5' RACE reads in MiXCR, keeping a single row per CDR3 protein. The sample contains 600,000 to 800,000 distinct CDR3 sequences, 21% of which appear only once. These data belong to a study of blood T cells in healthy people across ages. This TCR was sampled from a man aged 70-80 years in good health. Input material: blood.

The CDR3 DNA is TGCGCCAGCAGCCAAGAGCAGATTGATCGCAATCAGCCCCAGCATTTT. Translation: CASSQEQIDRNQPQHF. The chain joins TRBV4-1 to TRBJ1-5, with no clear D. The V gene's germline CDR1 is MGHRA and CDR2 YSYEKL. Trimming removed 0 bases at V and 2 bases at J, with 11 bases between. The CDR3 is 16 residues long.